This T cell receptor beta chain stems from a study of CD8+ T cells in alopecia areata. Study background: It was 6 to 18 months of tofacitinib, and then there were 6 months off drug.

RNA was extracted and reverse transcribed into cDNA as the sequencing template. The protocol was immunoSEQ multiplex PCR, while the TCRdb copy is restricted to in-frame clones and leaves out a portion. The sample records 150,000 or so clones, over 70% being singletons. Study-level points and caveats: Sequenced scalp T cells also include alphabeta T cells resident in normal skin.

Germline V gene data show CDR1 as LGHNT and CDR2 as FRNRAP. The V end lost 1 base, the J end lost 3 bases, and 7 bases lay between the germline ends. CDR3 length equals 13 residues. Turning to this clone: Its specificity is unknown.

The sequencing used CD8+ T cells sorted from blood, collected at week 0. The chain has TRBV12-5 and TRBJ2-7; unclear D gene. The TCR comes from a human donor with alopecia areata. CDR3 region: CASGLGWDYEQYF. CDR3 nucleotide sequence: TGTGCTAGTGGTTTGGGCTGGGACTACGAGCAGTACTTC.